These 21 T cell receptor beta chains originate from one sample sequenced in a study of blood T cell repertoires in COVID-19. TCRdb's table, derived via immunoSEQ multiplex PCR, lists solely in-frame clones and lacks some. The sample yields around 350,000 clones, around 90% seen once. Material: peripheral blood. These receptors all stem from a human donor in a cohort sampled during active COVID-19.

The chain uses TRBV28 and TRBJ2-7; TRBD1 aligns across 9 bases. J lost 5 bases, V lost 8 bases, and 13 bases had no gene match. Germline V gene data show CDR1 as MDHEN and CDR2 as SYDVKM. There are 15 residues in the CDR3. This CDR3 reads CASEDTGTGYHEQYF. The CDR3 coding sequence is TGTGCCAGCGAAGACACCGGGACAGGGTATCACGAGCAGTACTTC.

This chain connects TRBV7-2 to TRBJ2-1; D is possibly TRBD1 (6 bases). Trimming took off 4 bases at V and 10 bases at J, with 20 bases between the two ends. This CDR3 region has 15 residues. Looked up from germline, CDR1 is SGHTA and CDR2 is FQGNSA. The CDR3 DNA is TGTGCCAGCAGCTGGGTTCCGGGACAACCCGTGGAGCAGTTCTTC. It is translated as CASSWVPGQPVEQFF.

This clone appeared a single time. The DNA for the CDR3 is TGTGCCAGCAGCCCTGTCATGGGGGGCTCCTACGAGCAGTACTTC. Amino acid sequence: CASSPVMGGSYEQYF. This chain uses TRBV7-9 with TRBJ2-7; perhaps TRBD2 as D (6 bases). The CDR3 sequence is 15 residues long. Germline V gene lookup returns CDR1 SEHNR and CDR2 FQNEAQ (reference sequence). The V gene lost 5 bases and the J gene lost 0 bases, with 14 bases spanning the gap.

The chain joins TRBV6-5 to TRBJ1-4, with TRBD1 as a possible D gene (5 bases). In germline, CDR1 is MNHEY, CDR2 SVGAGI. V lost 6 bases, J lost 6 bases, and 14 bases lay in between. This CDR3 is built from 14 residues. CDR3 nucleotides: TGTGCCAGCAGGCCGGCAGGGTCGGATGAAAAACTGTTTTTT. Encoded protein: CASRPAGSDEKLFF.

The chain has TRBV3-1 (or the pseudogene TRBV3-2) and TRBJ2-3; 10 nucleotides align to TRBD2. V lost 5 bases to trimming and J lost 0 bases; unmatched junction nucleotides: 11. Germline assignment: CDR1 LGHDT and CDR2 YNNKEL (reference sequence). There are 18 residues in the CDR3. CDR3 nucleotides: TGTGCCAGCAGCTATGAGGGAGTACTAGCGGGGAGCACAGATACGCAGTATTTT. Protein product: CASSYEGVLAGSTDTQYF.

The rearrangement joins TRBV30 to TRBJ1-1, with D maybe TRBD1 (5 bases). The germline V and J ends were trimmed by 4 bases and 3 bases, with 12 bases remaining between them. This CDR3 has 13 residues. Looked up from germline, CDR1 is GTSNPN and CDR2 is SVGIG (reference sequence). Written as DNA, the CDR3 is TGTGCCTGGACCGTGGGGGGGGACACTGAAGCTTTCTTT. This gives the protein CAWTVGGDTEAFF.

The V and J genes are TRBV7-2 and TRBJ2-3; TRBD1 might be the D (5 bases). V shed 5 bases and J shed 10 bases, with 22 bases lying between them. Germline assignment: CDR1 SGHTA and CDR2 FQGNSA. The CDR3 spans 15 residues. The CDR3 protein is CASSPGDSRAFAQYF. The CDR3, as DNA: TGTGCCAGCAGCCCGGGTGACAGTCGGGCTTTTGCGCAGTATTTT.

This clone has a single count. The chain is built from TRBV5-1 and TRBJ2-7; 10 bases match TRBD1. J was trimmed by 7 bases and V by 9 bases; bases with no gene match: 10. The germline V gene has CDR1 SGHRS and CDR2 YFSETQ. The CDR3 is made up of 13 amino acids. The CDR3 bases are TGCGCCACCCGACAGGGGGCAGTCGGGGAGCAGTACTTC. Amino acids: CATRQGAVGEQYF.

The J gene is TRBJ2-2, the V gene TRBV6-5; TRBD2 agrees at 10 bases. The germline V gene has CDR1 MNHEY and CDR2 SVGAGI. This CDR3 has 15 residues. V shed 7 bases and J 5 bases; nucleotides not matched to a gene: 7. CDR3 loop: CASTLLAGVTGELFF. The CDR3 nucleotides read TGTGCCAGCACCCTCCTAGCGGGGGTTACCGGGGAGCTGTTTTTT.

This clone was seen a few times. This chain uses TRBV5-1 with TRBJ1-5, with D unresolved. The V gene lost 6 bases and the J gene lost 6 bases, with 13 bases spanning the gap. The length of the CDR3 is 13 residues. CDR1 is SGHRS, CDR2 YFSETQ, per germline. The CDR3 reads CASTSNPGQPQHF. Written as DNA, the CDR3 is TGCGCCAGCACAAGTAATCCCGGTCAGCCCCAGCATTTT.

This chain links TRBV28 with TRBJ2-7; TRBD1 aligns across 8 bases. V shed 4 bases and J 4 bases; nucleotides not matched to a gene: 12. This CDR3 has 16 residues. Germline values: CDR1 MDHEN, CDR2 SYDVKM. Written as DNA, the CDR3 is TGTGCCAGCAGTTCCTTTGGACAGGGCGGTCGATACGAGCAGTACTTC. Protein sequence: CASSSFGQGGRYEQYF.

The chain couples TRBV18 to TRBJ2-1, with 13 bases aligning to TRBD2. V lost 5 bases, J lost 9 bases, and 10 bases stayed unmatched. Germline lookup yields CDR1 KGHSH and CDR2 LQKENI. This CDR3 region has 16 residues. As DNA, the CDR3 is TGTGCCAGCTCAGCCACTAGCGGGAGGGCCGGGAGTGAGCAGTTCTTC. Its translation is CASSATSGRAGSEQFF.

This chain links TRBV30 with TRBJ2-7; TRBD2 aligns across 13 bases. This CDR3 region has 18 residues. V was pared by 2 bases and J by 2 bases, with 12 bases of the junction left unmatched. CDR1 is GTSNPN and CDR2 is SVGIG in the germline V gene (reference sequence). CDR3 amino acids: CAWSPFPTGLAGAYEQYF. CDR3 nucleotide sequence: TGTGCCTGGAGTCCATTCCCTACCGGACTAGCGGGAGCCTACGAGCAGTACTTC.

This clone occurred a few times. The J gene is TRBJ2-5, the V gene TRBV4-2; the D is unclear. V lost 0 bases, J lost 2 bases, and 16 bases lay in between. This CDR3 region has 17 residues. Germline values: CDR1 LGHNA, CDR2 YNFKEQ. The CDR3 sequence: CASSQDGRFLIQETQYF. CDR3 nucleotide sequence: TGTGCCAGCAGCCAAGATGGGCGATTCCTAATTCAAGAGACCCAGTACTTC.

The rearrangement links TRBV10-1 to TRBJ2-7; no firm D call. The CDR3 runs to 13 residues. From germline, CDR1 is WNHNN and CDR2 SYGVQD (reference sequence). Trimming pared 4 bases from V and 7 bases from J, leaving 14 bases between. The DNA of the CDR3 is TGCGCCAGCAGTGCGAGCCAAGCCGGGGAGCAGTACTTC. Protein sequence: CASSASQAGEQYF.

The chain is built from TRBV18 and TRBJ2-7; D might be TRBD1 (7 bases). The CDR3 is made up of 16 amino acids. Trimming stripped 1 base from V and 1 base from J, with 14 bases between. Per the germline V gene, CDR1 is KGHSH and CDR2 is LQKENI. DNA of the CDR3: TGTGCCAGCTCACCACGACTAGGACAGGTATCCTACGAGCAGTACTTC. Translating gives CASSPRLGQVSYEQYF.

The CDR3 DNA follows: TGTGCCTGGATCCCTCAAGGGGTCCACTCTGGAAACACCATATATTTT. It encodes CAWIPQGVHSGNTIYF. This rearrangement joins TRBV30 to TRBJ1-3; D might be TRBD1 (5 bases). Trimming removed 4 bases from V and 0 bases from J, with 16 bases in between. The CDR3 runs 16 residues. The germline V gene has CDR1 GTSNPN and CDR2 SVGIG (reference sequence).

The rearrangement uses TRBV7-3 and TRBJ1-1, with D perhaps TRBD1 (5 bases). V lost 7 bases to trimming and J lost 3 bases, with 12 bases between them. Germline V gene lookup returns CDR1 SGHTA and CDR2 FQGTGA. The CDR3 sequence is 13 residues long. CDR3 residues: CASNPAGDTEAFF. The DNA for the CDR3 is TGTGCCAGCAACCCCGCGGGGGACACTGAAGCTTTCTTT.

The chain links TRBV19 to TRBJ2-7; 9 bases match TRBD1. This CDR3 has 14 amino acids. Per germline, CDR1 LNHDA and CDR2 SQIVND (reference sequence). The V and J ends lost 6 bases and 7 bases, in that order; junction bases with no gene match: 10. The CDR3 nucleotides read TGTGCCAGTAGAGAGACAGGGGGTGGAAAGGAGCAGTACTTC. Translating gives CASRETGGGKEQYF.

The J gene is TRBJ2-5, the V gene TRBV5-4, with D maybe TRBD2 (5 bases). Germline-derived CDR1 and CDR2 are SGHNT and YYREEE (reference sequence). Trimming cost V 3 bases and J 1 base, with 7 bases left between them. The CDR3 has 13 residues. Written as DNA, the CDR3 is TGTGCCAGCAGCTCAGGACTCCAAGAGACCCAGTACTTC. Amino acids: CASSSGLQETQYF.

This clone was counted a few times. CDR3 sequence reads: CASSARGSGELFF. The CDR3 DNA reads as TGTGCCAGTAGTGCACGGGGGTCGGGGGAGCTGTTTTTT. The rearrangement joins TRBV19 to TRBJ2-2, with D maybe TRBD2 (6 bases). V shed 5 bases and J shed 8 bases, with 12 bases lying between them. Germline loops: CDR1 LNHDA, CDR2 SQIVND (reference sequence). This CDR3 comprises 13 residues.